The text below deals with one T cell receptor (beta chain). This entry is derived from a study of shared clonotypes between healthy human individuals. Splitting the CD4+ cells yielded a CD45RA+ naive subset and a CD45RA-negative memory subset. Per germline, CDR1 SGHTA and CDR2 FQGTGA. The CDR3 extends over 16 amino acids. V lost 0 bases to trimming and J lost 1 base, with 10 bases between them. Measured with immunoSEQ multiplex PCR; TCRdb has only the in-frame clones, and not every one. The sample records approximately 1,000,000 clones, around three quarters being singletons. The origin of this receptor is a man between 18 and 29 years old in good health. Some clones in this sample may be carry-over from other donors' samples. The genes are TRBV7-3 and TRBJ2-1; D unclear. Material: memory CD4+ T cells from PBMCs. As to subset: CD45RA-negative fraction. For the CDR3, the DNA is TGTGCCAGCAGCTTAACGTCGGCTCCTTCCTACAATGAGCAGTTCTTC. As protein: CASSLTSAPSYNEQFF. Full variable domain (outside the CDR3, taken from reference TRBV7-3 and TRBJ2-1): GAGVSQTPSNKVTEKGKYVELRCDPISGHTALYWYRQSLGQGPEFLIYFQGTGAADDSGLPNDRFFAVRPEGSVSTLKIQRTERGDSAVYLCASSLTSAPSYNEQFFGPGTRLTVL.